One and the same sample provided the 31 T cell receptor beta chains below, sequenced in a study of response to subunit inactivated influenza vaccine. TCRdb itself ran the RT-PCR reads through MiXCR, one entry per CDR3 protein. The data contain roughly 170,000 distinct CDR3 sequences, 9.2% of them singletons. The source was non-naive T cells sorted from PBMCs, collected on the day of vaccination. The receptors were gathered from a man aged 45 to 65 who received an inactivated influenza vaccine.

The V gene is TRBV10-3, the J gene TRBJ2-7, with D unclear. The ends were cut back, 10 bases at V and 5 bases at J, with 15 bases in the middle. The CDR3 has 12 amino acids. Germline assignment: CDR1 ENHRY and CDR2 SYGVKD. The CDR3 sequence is CATGSLENEQYF. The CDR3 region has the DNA TGTGCCACCGGGTCATTAGAGAACGAGCAGTACTTC.

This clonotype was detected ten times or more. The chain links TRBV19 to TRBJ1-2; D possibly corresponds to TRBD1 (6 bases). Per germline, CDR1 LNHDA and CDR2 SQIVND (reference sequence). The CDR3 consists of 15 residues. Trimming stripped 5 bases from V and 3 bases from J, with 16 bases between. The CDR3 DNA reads TGTGCCAGTAGTCACCGTTTTGGACAGCACTATGGCTACACCTTC. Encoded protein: CASSHRFGQHYGYTF.

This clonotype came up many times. The CDR3 loop is CASKLGPSGANVLTF. The CDR3 DNA follows: TGTGCCAGCAAGCTGGGACCCTCTGGGGCCAACGTCCTGACTTTC. The chain employs TRBV2 and TRBJ2-6; D possibly uses TRBD1 or TRBD2 (5 bases each). Germline V gene sequence: CDR1 SNHLY, CDR2 FYNNEI. The CDR3 extends over 15 amino acids. The V and J ends lost 7 bases and 0 bases respectively, with 10 bases between them.

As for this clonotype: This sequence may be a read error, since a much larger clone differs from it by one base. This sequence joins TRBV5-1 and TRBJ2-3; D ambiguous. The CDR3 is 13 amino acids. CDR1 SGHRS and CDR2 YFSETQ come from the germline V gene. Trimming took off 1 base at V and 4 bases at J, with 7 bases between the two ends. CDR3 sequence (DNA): TGCGCCAGCAGCTTGCGCGAATCAGATACGCAGTATTTT. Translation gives CASSLRESDTQYF.

Written as DNA, the CDR3 is TGCAGTGCTAGTCGGCCAGTCATCCAAGAGACCCAGTACTTC. It yields the protein CSASRPVIQETQYF. The chain joins TRBV20-1 to TRBJ2-5; D unclear. Germline V gene data show CDR1 as DFQATT and CDR2 as SNEGSKA (reference sequence). This CDR3 is 14 amino acids long. V shed 3 bases and J shed 1 base, with 12 bases lying between them.

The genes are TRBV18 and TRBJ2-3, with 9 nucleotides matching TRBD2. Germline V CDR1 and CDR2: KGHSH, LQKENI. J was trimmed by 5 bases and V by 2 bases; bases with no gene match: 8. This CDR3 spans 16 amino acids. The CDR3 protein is CASSPGGTSRGDTQYF. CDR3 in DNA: TGTGCCAGCTCACCAGGGGGGACTAGCAGAGGAGATACGCAGTATTTT.

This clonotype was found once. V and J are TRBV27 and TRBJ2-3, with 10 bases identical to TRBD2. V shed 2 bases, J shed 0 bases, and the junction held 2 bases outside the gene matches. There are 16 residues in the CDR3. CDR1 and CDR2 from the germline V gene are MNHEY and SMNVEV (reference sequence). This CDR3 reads CASSLSGRASTDTQYF. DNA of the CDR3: TGTGCCAGCAGTTTAAGCGGGAGGGCGAGCACAGATACGCAGTATTTT.

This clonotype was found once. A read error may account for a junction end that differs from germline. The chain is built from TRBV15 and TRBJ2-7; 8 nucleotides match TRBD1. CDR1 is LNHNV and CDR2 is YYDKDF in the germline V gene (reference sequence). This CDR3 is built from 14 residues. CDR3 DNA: TGTGCCACCAGCACGGACAGGGAGCCTTACGAGCAGCACTTC. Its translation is CATSTDREPYEQHF.

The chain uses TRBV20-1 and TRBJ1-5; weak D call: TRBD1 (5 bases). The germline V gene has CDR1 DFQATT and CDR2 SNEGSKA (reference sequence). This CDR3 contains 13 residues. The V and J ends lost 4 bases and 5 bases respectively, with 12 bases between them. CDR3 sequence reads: CSATGGVDQPQHF. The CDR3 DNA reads TGCAGTGCTACCGGGGGGGTTGATCAGCCCCAGCATTTT.

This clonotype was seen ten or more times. Written as DNA, the CDR3 is TGCAGCGTGTCCGGGACAGGGAGGACTGAAGCTTTCTTT. It is translated as CSVSGTGRTEAFF. This rearrangement joins TRBV29-1 to TRBJ1-1; 9 bases are a match to TRBD1. The CDR3 runs 13 residues. V lost 6 bases to trimming and J lost 5 bases; unmatched junction nucleotides: 7. Germline CDR1 is SQVTM and CDR2 is ANQGSEA.

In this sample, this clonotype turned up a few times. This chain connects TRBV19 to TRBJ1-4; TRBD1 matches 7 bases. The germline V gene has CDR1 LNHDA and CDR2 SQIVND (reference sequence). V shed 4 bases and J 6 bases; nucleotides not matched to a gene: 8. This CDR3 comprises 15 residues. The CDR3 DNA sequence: TGTGCCAGTAGTAGCTCACCGGGACAGCATGAAAAACTGTTTTTT. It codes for CASSSSPGQHEKLFF.

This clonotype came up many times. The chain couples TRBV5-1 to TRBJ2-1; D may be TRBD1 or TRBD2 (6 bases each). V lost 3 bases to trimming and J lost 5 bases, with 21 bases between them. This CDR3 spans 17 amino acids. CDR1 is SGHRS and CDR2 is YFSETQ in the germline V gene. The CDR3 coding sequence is TGCGCCAGCAGCTCGGAGGTAGGGGGGCGCACTAACAATGAGCAGTTCTTC. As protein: CASSSEVGGRTNNEQFF.

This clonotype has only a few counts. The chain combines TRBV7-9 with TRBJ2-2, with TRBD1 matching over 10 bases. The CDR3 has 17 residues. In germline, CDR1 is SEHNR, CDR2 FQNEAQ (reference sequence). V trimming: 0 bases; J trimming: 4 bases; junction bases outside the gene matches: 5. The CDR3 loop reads CASSLALTGGGTGELFF. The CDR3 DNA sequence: TGTGCCAGCAGCTTAGCGCTGACAGGGGGCGGCACCGGGGAGCTGTTTTTT.

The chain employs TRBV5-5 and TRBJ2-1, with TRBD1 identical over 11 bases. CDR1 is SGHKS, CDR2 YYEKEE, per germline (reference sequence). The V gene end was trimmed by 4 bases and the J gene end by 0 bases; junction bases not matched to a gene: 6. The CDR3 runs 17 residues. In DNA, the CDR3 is TGTGCCAGCAGCCCCATCGGGACAGGGGGCTCCTACAATGAGCAGTTCTTC. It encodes CASSPIGTGGSYNEQFF.

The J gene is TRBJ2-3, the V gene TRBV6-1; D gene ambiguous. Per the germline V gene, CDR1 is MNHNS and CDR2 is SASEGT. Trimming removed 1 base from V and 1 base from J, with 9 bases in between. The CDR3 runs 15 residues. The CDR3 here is CASSEESFGTDTQYF. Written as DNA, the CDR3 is TGTGCCAGCAGTGAAGAGTCTTTCGGCACAGATACGCAGTATTTT.

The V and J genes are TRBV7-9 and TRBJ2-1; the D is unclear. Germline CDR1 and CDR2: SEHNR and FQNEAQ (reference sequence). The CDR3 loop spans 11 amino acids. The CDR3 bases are TGTCTTTGTGGTTCCTACAATGAGCAGTTCTTC. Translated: CLCGSYNEQFF. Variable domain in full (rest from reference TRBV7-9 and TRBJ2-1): DTGVSQNPRHKITKRGQNVTFRCDPISEHNRLYWYRQTLGQGPEFLTYFQNEAQLEKSRLLSDRFSAERPKGSFSTLEIQRTEQGDSAMYLCLCGSYNEQFFGPGTRLTVL.

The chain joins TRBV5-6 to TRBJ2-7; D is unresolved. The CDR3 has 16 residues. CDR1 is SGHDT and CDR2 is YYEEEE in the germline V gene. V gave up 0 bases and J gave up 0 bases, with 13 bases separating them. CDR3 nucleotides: TGTGCCAGCAGCTTGGCCAACCGGATGTCCTCCTACGAGCAGTACTTC. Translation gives CASSLANRMSSYEQYF.

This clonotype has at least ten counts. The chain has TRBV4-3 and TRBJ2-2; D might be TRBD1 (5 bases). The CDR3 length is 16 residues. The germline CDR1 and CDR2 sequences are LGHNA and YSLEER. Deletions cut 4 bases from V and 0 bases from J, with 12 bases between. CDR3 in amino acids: CASSLYRPPNTGELFF. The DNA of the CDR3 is TGCGCCAGCAGCCTGTACAGGCCCCCGAACACCGGGGAGCTGTTTTTT.

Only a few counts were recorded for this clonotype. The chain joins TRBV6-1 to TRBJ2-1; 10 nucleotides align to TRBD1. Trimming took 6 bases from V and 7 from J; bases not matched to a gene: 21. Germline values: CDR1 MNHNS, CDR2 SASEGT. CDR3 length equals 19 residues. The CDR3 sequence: CASSPTGTGDGRALNEQFF. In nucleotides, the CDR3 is TGTGCCAGCAGCCCAACCGGGACAGGGGACGGGAGGGCCTTGAATGAGCAGTTCTTC.

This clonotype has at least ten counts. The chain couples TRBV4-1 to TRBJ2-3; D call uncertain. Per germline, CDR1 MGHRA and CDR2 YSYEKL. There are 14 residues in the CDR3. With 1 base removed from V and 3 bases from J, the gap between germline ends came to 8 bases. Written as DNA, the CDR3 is TGCGCCAGCAGCCAAGGCGTGGGGACAGATACGCAGTATTTT. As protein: CASSQGVGTDTQYF.

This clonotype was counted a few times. The DNA for the CDR3 is TGTGCCATCAGTGTTGAGGGTAATAATGGCTACACCTTC. This codes for CAISVEGNNGYTF. The chain has TRBV10-3 and TRBJ1-2, with D unresolved. V was pared by 4 bases and J by 6 bases, with 12 bases between. The CDR3 runs 13 residues. Germline CDR1 reads ENHRY; CDR2 reads SYGVKD.

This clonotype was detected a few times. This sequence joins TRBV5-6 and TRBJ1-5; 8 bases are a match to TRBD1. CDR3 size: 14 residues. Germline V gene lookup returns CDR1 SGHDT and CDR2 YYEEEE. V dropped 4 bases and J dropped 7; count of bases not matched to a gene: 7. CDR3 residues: CASSRTGNGQPQHF. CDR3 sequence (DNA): TGTGCCAGCAGCAGGACAGGGAACGGCCAGCCCCAGCATTTT.

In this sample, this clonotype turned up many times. The CDR3 nucleotides read TGTGCCAGCAGCCAGACTAGCGGGAGTATCGGGACGCAGTATTTT. It translates to CASSQTSGSIGTQYF. The J gene is TRBJ2-3, the V gene TRBV7-7; 12 bases align to TRBD2. The CDR3 extends over 15 amino acids. V lost 5 bases and J lost 9; bases outside the gene matches: 9. Per germline, CDR1 SSHAT and CDR2 FNYEAQ (reference sequence).

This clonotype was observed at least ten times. The CDR3 spells CASSSRTSGENNEQFF. The CDR3 DNA reads as TGTGCCAGCAGTTCACGGACTAGCGGGGAAAACAATGAGCAGTTCTTC. The V call is TRBV12-3 or TRBV12-4, the J call TRBJ2-1; 12 bases match TRBD2. With V trimmed by 4 bases and J by 5 bases, 6 bases remained unmatched. CDR3 length: 16 amino acids.

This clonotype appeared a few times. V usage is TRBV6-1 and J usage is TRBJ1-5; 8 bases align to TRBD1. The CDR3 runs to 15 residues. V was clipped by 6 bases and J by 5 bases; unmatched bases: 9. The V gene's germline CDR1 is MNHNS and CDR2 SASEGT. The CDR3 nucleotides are TGTGCCAGCAGGAGAGGACAGGGTCGGGATCAGCCCCAGCATTTT. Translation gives CASRRGQGRDQPQHF.

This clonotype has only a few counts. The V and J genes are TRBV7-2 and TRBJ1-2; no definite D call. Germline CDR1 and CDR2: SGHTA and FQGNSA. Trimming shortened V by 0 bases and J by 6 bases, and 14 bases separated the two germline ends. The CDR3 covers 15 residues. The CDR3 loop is CASSLATAYRDGYTF. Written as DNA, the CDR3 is TGTGCCAGCAGCTTAGCCACAGCATACCGCGATGGCTACACCTTC.

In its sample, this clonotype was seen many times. The CDR3 DNA is TGCAGCGCCCGTCGGGACCCTCAAGAGACCCAGTACTTC. Translation gives CSARRDPQETQYF. The chain has TRBV29-1 and TRBJ2-5, with D tentatively TRBD1 or TRBD2 (5 bases each). Germline loops: CDR1 SQVTM, CDR2 ANQGSEA. Trimming cost V 7 bases and J 2 bases, with 14 bases left between them. The CDR3 contains 13 residues.

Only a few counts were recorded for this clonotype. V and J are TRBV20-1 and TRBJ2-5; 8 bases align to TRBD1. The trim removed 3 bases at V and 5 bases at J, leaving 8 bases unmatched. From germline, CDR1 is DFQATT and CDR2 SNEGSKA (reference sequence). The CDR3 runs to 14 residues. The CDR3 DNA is TGCAGTGCTAGTAGGCAGGGGGCGTTGGAGACCCAGTACTTC. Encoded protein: CSASRQGALETQYF.

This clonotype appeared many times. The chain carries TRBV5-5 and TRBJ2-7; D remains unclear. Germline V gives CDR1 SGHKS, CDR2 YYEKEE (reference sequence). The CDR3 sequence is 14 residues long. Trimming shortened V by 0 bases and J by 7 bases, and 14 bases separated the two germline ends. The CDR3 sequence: CASSLEEFFGEQYF. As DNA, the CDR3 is TGTGCCAGCAGCTTGGAAGAATTTTTTGGGGAGCAGTACTTC.

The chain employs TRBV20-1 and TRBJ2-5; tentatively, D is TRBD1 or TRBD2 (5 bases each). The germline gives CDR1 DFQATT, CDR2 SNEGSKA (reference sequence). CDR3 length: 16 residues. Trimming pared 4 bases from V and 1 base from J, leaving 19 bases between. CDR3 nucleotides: TGCAGTGCTACAACCTACCCGGGACGGACCCAAGAGACCCAGTACTTC. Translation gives CSATTYPGRTQETQYF.

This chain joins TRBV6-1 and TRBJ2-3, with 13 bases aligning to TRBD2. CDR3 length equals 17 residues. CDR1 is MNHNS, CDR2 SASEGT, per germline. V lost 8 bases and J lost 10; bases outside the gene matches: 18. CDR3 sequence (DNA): TGTGCCAGCTACGCGGGGGGGGGACTAGCGGGGCGTTGGGCGCAGTATTTT. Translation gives CASYAGGGLAGRWAQYF.